This entry concerns a single T cell receptor (beta chain). Its target is not known. The data were taken from a study of T cell responses to AZD1222 COVID-19 vaccine. Study as a whole: Doses given second, at about 4 or about 12 weeks, were pooled.

Notes on the study in general: The donors showed a predominance of white British ancestry and of females, with possible underestimation of clonal diversity. Spike-wide coverage was observed for vaccine-associated CD4 TCRs, with dominant responses at 160-218 and 743-854.

The CDR3 is 14 amino acids. V lost 3 bases and J lost 7; bases outside the gene matches: 6. Per germline, CDR1 DFQATT and CDR2 SNEGSKA (reference sequence). The protocol was immunoSEQ multiplex PCR, while the TCRdb copy is restricted to in-frame clones and leaves out a portion. Here the sample spans 83,000 or so clones, 86% being singletons. The chain has TRBV20-1 and TRBJ2-1; 10 nucleotides match TRBD2. Sequences were derived from peripheral blood, sampled on day 0 of AZD1222 vaccination. This TCR derives from an adult in good health. The CDR3 sequence is CSASGVAGGNEQFF. CDR3 in DNA: TGCAGTGCTAGTGGGGTAGCGGGGGGTAATGAGCAGTTCTTC.